This TCR beta chain was retrieved from a study of cytomegalovirus exposure and HLA in healthy donors. Whole-study findings and limits: Later on, analysis showed that most CMV-associated TCR beta chains appeared to be HLA-restricted.

The ends lost 4 bases at V and 4 bases at J; junction bases unmatched: 9. The length of the CDR3 is 16 residues. The germline gives CDR1 SGDLS, CDR2 YYNGEE. This clone was seen a handful of times. Its antigen remains unidentified. Among the donors, all were healthy bone marrow donors. Primers: 60 Vbeta forward and 13 Jbeta reverse. Using immunoSEQ multiplex PCR, the repertoire was profiled, and TCRdb retains in-frame clones only, with some absent. The data contain 130,000 to 150,000 clones, about 85% of them singletons. V and J are TRBV9 and TRBJ2-1, with TRBD2 matching 9 bases. This clonotype was sampled from a boy aged 2 to 10 in good health and CMV-seronegative. Sequencing was performed on PBMCs. The CDR3 DNA reads TGTGCCAGCAGCCCTCAATCTAGCGGGGAATACAATGAGCAGTTCTTC. This sequence encodes CASSPQSSGEYNEQFF.